The TCR beta chain under discussion was sequenced for a study of naive and memory T cell subsets. Notes on the study in general: This RNA-based method may be sensitive to activation-related transcript changes.

The germline V gene encodes CDR1 LGHDT and CDR2 YNNKEL (reference sequence). V was pared by 1 base and J by 10 bases, with 17 bases of the junction left unmatched. The CDR3 is made up of 18 amino acids. A UMI-containing oligonucleotide was joined by 3' ligation to the TCR cDNA template. Four PCR rounds used nested alpha and beta constant region primers plus the SP2 primer. Alpha and beta constant region primers primed reverse transcription for blood and skin samples. TCRdb independently ran MiXCR on the 5' RACE reads; one entry per CDR3 protein. Found here are roughly 62,000 distinct CDR3 sequences, less than 10% of them singletons; the top ten hold about 19%. This clonotype was counted ten times or more. Its antigen is as yet unknown.

The sequence was obtained from a female donor in good health. V is TRBV3-1 and J is TRBJ2-1; 9 positions agree with TRBD1. The chain's CDR3 is CASSQGIGTGTGRREQFF. The CDR3 DNA is TGTGCCAGCAGCCAAGGCATTGGGACCGGGACAGGGCGTCGCGAGCAGTTCTTC.